These 12 T cell receptor beta chains originate from one sample sequenced in a study of vaccination effects on CD4 cells after COVID-19. Antigen-specific CD4+ T cells expanded by the ViraFEST assay with viral peptide pools were then sequenced. Following 10 days of culture, CD4+ T cells were isolated. Two-dose BNT162b2 or mRNA-1273 vaccination was given to participants. Their antigens remain unidentified. The table came from immunoSEQ multiplex PCR; TCRdb's copy has only in-frame clones and leaves some out. The table shows roughly 63,000 clones, with 78% occurring only once. Source: CD4+ T cells from PBMCs cultured with HCoV-OC43 spike peptides, taken after COVID-19 vaccination. As for subset: HCoV-OC43 spike overlapping peptide pool stimulation. The receptors come from a human donor who received a COVID-19 vaccine.

This clone was seen a handful of times. The chain uses TRBV21-1 and TRBJ1-2; TRBD1 is taken as the D call from the table, unchecked against the DNA. TRBV21-1 is reported as a pseudogene. CDR3 size: 14 residues. The CDR3 loop reads CASSKVGAPNGYTF. CDR3 DNA sequence: TGTGCCAGCAGCAAAGTGGGGGCGCCAAATGGCTACACCTTC.

This clone was seen a handful of times. The chain couples TRBV29-1 to TRBJ1-1; possibly TRBD1 for D (6 bases). From germline, CDR1 is SQVTM and CDR2 ANQGSEA. The length of the CDR3 is 12 residues. Trimming cost V 6 bases and J 5 bases, with 13 bases left between them. CDR3: CSVSGAGTEAFF. The CDR3, as DNA: TGCAGCGTCTCGGGGGCCGGTACTGAAGCTTTCTTT.

The rearrangement uses TRBV3-1 (or the pseudogene TRBV3-2) and TRBJ1-5; the match to TRBD1 covers 7 bases. The ends lost 1 base at V and 6 bases at J; junction bases unmatched: 6. The germline gives CDR1 LGHDT, CDR2 YNNKEL (reference sequence). CDR3 length equals 15 residues. CDR3 region: CASSQAGGGGQPQHF. CDR3 DNA: TGTGCCAGCAGCCAAGCAGGGGGAGGCGGTCAGCCCCAGCATTTT.

This clone is a singleton in its sample. The chain carries TRBV28 and TRBJ2-7; 12 bases match TRBD1. The germline V gene encodes CDR1 MDHEN and CDR2 SYDVKM. There are 16 residues in the CDR3. Trimming cost V 4 bases and J 12 bases; bases outside gene matches: 16. CDR3 protein: CASSSPPGQGAIGLYV. As DNA, the CDR3 is TGTGCCAGCAGTTCCCCCCCGGGACAGGGGGCGATAGGACTGTACGTC.

V gene TRBV3-1 (or the pseudogene TRBV3-2) combines with J gene TRBJ1-4; D possibly corresponds to TRBD1 (5 bases). V gave up 3 bases and J gave up 7 bases, with 9 bases separating them. The CDR3 contains 13 residues. The germline V gene has CDR1 LGHDT and CDR2 YNNKEL (reference sequence). CDR3 DNA sequence: TGTGCCAGCAGCCACGGGACCGCTGAAAAACTGTTTTTT. This sequence encodes CASSHGTAEKLFF.

This clone was recorded only once. This rearrangement joins TRBV9 to TRBJ2-4, with 9 bases that match TRBD1. The CDR3 spans 15 residues. V gave up 4 bases and J gave up 7 bases; unmatched junction bases: 9. The V gene's germline CDR1 is SGDLS and CDR2 YYNGEE. The CDR3 is CASSPRRTGENIQYF. CDR3 DNA: TGTGCCAGCAGCCCCCGGCGGACAGGGGAGAACATTCAGTACTTC.

This sequence joins TRBV2 and TRBJ2-3; D not resolved. Germline V gives CDR1 SNHLY, CDR2 FYNNEI. The ends were cut back, 0 bases at V and 4 bases at J, with 2 bases in the middle. The CDR3 sequence is 12 residues long. The CDR3 sequence is CASSEASDTQYF. Here the CDR3 DNA reads TGTGCCAGCAGTGAAGCCTCAGATACGCAGTATTTT.

This clone was seen only a few times. The chain uses TRBV5-5 and TRBJ1-2, with unresolved D. V was trimmed by 4 bases and J by 4 bases, leaving 11 bases between them. Germline V lookup: CDR1 SGHKS, CDR2 YYEKEE (reference sequence). The CDR3 sequence is 13 residues long. The CDR3 DNA reads TGTGCCAGCAGCCCGGACGGGATCTATGGCTACACCTTC. This sequence encodes CASSPDGIYGYTF.

A single count supports this clone. The CDR3 reads CASSYLGRGLNNEQFF. The CDR3 DNA reads TGTGCCAGCAGTTACTTAGGCAGGGGTTTAAACAATGAGCAGTTCTTC. This chain connects TRBV6-5 to TRBJ2-1; maybe TRBD1 (6 bases). Trimming shortened V by 1 base and J by 5 bases, and 15 bases separated the two germline ends. In germline, CDR1 is MNHEY, CDR2 SVGAGI. The CDR3 is 16 residues long.

This clone was observed a single time. This chain connects TRBV19 to TRBJ2-2; 8 bases map to TRBD1. Per the germline V gene, CDR1 is LNHDA and CDR2 is SQIVND (reference sequence). The CDR3 has 16 residues. Trimming removed 8 bases from V and 1 base from J; junction bases left unmatched: 9. The chain's CDR3 is CASRPLGQGNTGELFF. In DNA, the CDR3 is TGTGCCAGTCGCCCCCTCGGACAGGGGAACACCGGGGAGCTGTTTTTT.

V is TRBV5-4 and J is TRBJ2-1; 10 nucleotides agree with TRBD2. The CDR3 is 16 residues long. Germline values: CDR1 SGHNT, CDR2 YYREEE (reference sequence). V gave up 2 bases and J gave up 9 bases; unmatched junction bases: 11. Written as DNA, the CDR3 is TGTGCCAGCAGCTTAAGTCAGCGGGGGGGCACAAGTGAGCAGTTCTTC. Its protein product is CASSLSQRGGTSEQFF.

This clone was observed a handful of times. The CDR3 coding sequence is TGTGCCAGCAGCTTGGGAGCCGAGCAGTACGTC. Translation: CASSLGAEQYV. The V and J genes are TRBV7-9 and TRBJ2-7; maybe TRBD2 (5 bases). This CDR3 spans 11 amino acids. Trimming took off 3 bases at V and 6 bases at J, with 6 bases between the two ends. CDR1 is SEHNR and CDR2 is FQNEAQ in the germline V gene (reference sequence).